Detailed here is one TCR beta chain. Its antigen is currently unknown. Measured with immunoSEQ multiplex PCR; TCRdb has only the in-frame clones, and not every one. Altogether about 120,000 clones are present, approximately 94% being singletons, with the ten largest covering around 1.5%. V gave up 3 bases and J gave up 0 bases; unmatched junction bases: 5. The germline V gene encodes CDR1 SGDLS and CDR2 YYNGEE. The CDR3 length is 15 residues. This entry is derived from a study of siplizumab effects on memory and regulatory T cells. Overall study results and limits: Among mappable alloreactive CD4+ clones, the Treg-derived fraction averaged nearly 70% with siplizumab versus about 25% in controls. About 75-95% of proliferating CD4+ or CD8+ clones had no assignable naive or memory phenotype.

Sequenced material: non-Treg CD4+ T cells sorted from blood. This chain links TRBV9 with TRBJ2-7, with 8 nucleotides matching TRBD1. The receptor's source is a human donor in good health. The CDR3 here is CASSAGTGSSYEQYF. The CDR3 DNA is TGTGCCAGCAGCGCCGGGACAGGAAGCTCCTACGAGCAGTACTTC.